This entry lists 5 T cell receptor beta chains sequenced from one sample in a study of glioma-infiltrating T cells after dendritic cell vaccination. Described time point: after dendritic cell vaccination, including at tumor progression/relapse. Here immunoSEQ multiplex PCR was the method, and the copy in TCRdb shows in-frame clones only, minus some. The sample lists 55,000 to 75,000 clones, about four fifths occurring once. Specimen: blood, collected after dendritic cell vaccination. These receptors all come from a human donor with glioblastoma.

The V and J genes are TRBV30 and TRBJ2-5; D perhaps matches TRBD2 (6 bases). The CDR3 is 13 residues long. CDR1 is GTSNPN and CDR2 is SVGIG in the germline V gene (reference sequence). V was pared by 7 bases and J by 1 base, with 13 bases between. CDR3 loop: CASTGLTQETQYF. CDR3 bases: TGTGCCTCCACGGGACTCACCCAAGAGACCCAGTACTTC. The whole variable domain, remainder taken from reference TRBV30 and TRBJ2-5, is SQTIHQWPATLVQPVGSPLSLECTVEGTSNPNLYWYRQAAGRGLQLLFYSVGIGQISSEVPQNLSASRPQDRQFILSSKKLLLSDSGFYLCASTGLTQETQYFGPGTRLLVL.

The CDR3 protein is CASSLTGYNYGYTF. CDR3 coding DNA: TGTGCCAGCAGCTTAACAGGGTATAACTATGGCTACACCTTC. The chain combines TRBV11-3 with TRBJ1-2, with D possibly matching TRBD1 (6 bases). Between the trimmed V and J ends, which lost 2 bases and 1 base, there was a span of 8 bases. The CDR3 is 14 amino acids. In germline, CDR1 is SGHNT, CDR2 YENEEA. The full variable domain, rest sourced from reference TRBV11-3 and TRBJ1-2, is EAGVVQSPRYKIIEKKQPVAFWCNPISGHNTLYWYLQNLGQGPELLIRYENEEAVDDSQLPKDRFSAERLKGVDSTLKIQPAELGDSAVYLCASSLTGYNYGYTFGSGTRLTVV.

This chain links TRBV7-8 with TRBJ2-3; the match to TRBD1 covers 7 bases. CDR1 is SGHVS and CDR2 is FQNEAQ in the germline V gene. The CDR3 runs to 14 residues. The ends lost 8 bases at V and 0 bases at J; junction bases unmatched: 5. CDR3 region: CASSTGKSTDTQYF. For the CDR3, the DNA is TGTGCCAGCTCGACAGGGAAAAGCACAGATACGCAGTATTTT.

The chain links TRBV10-3 to TRBJ1-2; 9 bases line up with TRBD1. V dropped 4 bases and J dropped 2; count of bases not matched to a gene: 8. The CDR3 covers 16 residues. Germline V gene lookup returns CDR1 ENHRY and CDR2 SYGVKD. DNA of the CDR3: TGTGCCATCAGTGCCGTACCGGGACAGGGAAACTATGGCTACACCTTC. Its translation: CAISAVPGQGNYGYTF.

The chain links TRBV11-2 to TRBJ1-3; 7 bases match TRBD1. The CDR3 contains 16 residues. CDR1 and CDR2 from the germline V gene are SGHAT and FQNNGV. The J segment lost 4 bases and the V segment lost 1 base, leaving 7 bases of the junction unmatched. CDR3 DNA: TGTGCCAGCAGCTTAGGGACAGGCTACTTGGGAAACACCATATATTTT. Residues: CASSLGTGYLGNTIYF.